This T cell receptor (beta chain) stems from a study of T cell changes during pregnancy in multiple sclerosis. J gave up 4 bases and V 4 bases, and 9 bases lay outside the gene matches. Germline CDR1 SGDLS, CDR2 YYNGEE. The length of the CDR3 is 17 residues. The assay was immunoSEQ multiplex PCR, and TCRdb's table has in-frame clones only and misses some. The repertoire holds tens of thousands of clones, with 89% as singletons. Material: peripheral blood, obtained after pregnancy. The rearrangement links TRBV9 to TRBJ2-5; 14 bases are a match to TRBD2. The receptor comes from a female donor with multiple sclerosis, enrolled in a pregnancy study. CDR3 loop: CASSFAGTSGGGETQYF. The CDR3, as DNA: TGTGCCAGCAGCTTCGCCGGGACTAGCGGGGGAGGAGAGACCCAGTACTTC. Full variable domain (remainder filled in from reference TRBV9 and TRBJ2-5): DSGVTQTPKHLITATGQRVTLRCSPRSGDLSVYWYQQSLDQGLQFLIQYYNGEERAKGNILERFSAQQFPDLHSELNLSSLELGDSALYFCASSFAGTSGGGETQYFGPGTRLLVL.